These T cell receptor beta chains were read from a single sample in a study of siplizumab effects on memory and regulatory T cells. The protocol was immunoSEQ multiplex PCR, while the TCRdb copy is restricted to in-frame clones and leaves out a portion. This sample carries roughly 100,000 clones, 85% to 95% of them seen once, and the ten largest clones take around 13%. The sequencing input was non-Treg CD4+ T cells sorted from blood. Source of these receptors: a human donor in good health. Both conserved end residues are part of each CDR3. A D gene is named only where the DNA matches it firmly. A row's size may be missing; if present it is once, few, many or a size class.

d_gene	j_gene	abundance	v_gene	CDR3nt	CDR3aa
-	TRBJ2-7	-	TRBV2	TGTGCCAGCAGAGAGACCCGGGACTTTTACGAGCAGTACTTC	CASRETRDFYEQYF
-	TRBJ2-4	-	TRBV6-1	TGTGCCAGCAGTGACCCAGGGGCATGGGCCAAAAACATTCAGTACTTC	CASSDPGAWAKNIQYF
-	TRBJ1-5	-	TRBV19	TGTGCCAGTAGTATGGGGCAGGGTGGCAATCAGCCCCAGCATTTT	CASSMGQGGNQPQHF
TRBD1	TRBJ2-7	-	TRBV29-1	TGCAGCGTGACGGGACAGGGGGGATACGAGCAGTACTTC	CSVTGQGGYEQYF
-	TRBJ1-4	-	TRBV19	TGTGCCAGTAGTATGGACACCCATAATGAAAAACTGTTTTTT	CASSMDTHNEKLFF
TRBD1	TRBJ2-2	-	TRBV19	TGTGCCAGTAGGTTGGGACAGGGGGCCCCTGGGGCCGGGGAGCTGTTTTTT	CASRLGQGAPGAGELFF
-	TRBJ2-2	few	TRBV7-2	TGTGCCAGCAGCTTAGGCCGGATGGACACCGGGGAGCTGTTTTTT	CASSLGRMDTGELFF
-	TRBJ2-7	-	TRBV11-3	TGTGCCAGCTCAAGGAGCCTGGAGCAGTACTTC	CASSRSLEQYF
-	TRBJ1-1	few	TRBV2	TGTGCCAGCGGTGGACAGCTGAACACTGAAGCTTTCTTT	CASGGQLNTEAFF
-	TRBJ1-4	-	TRBV6-1	TGTGCCAGCAGTAGTACAGTTCTTTTTGAAAAACTGTTTTTT	CASSSTVLFEKLFF
-	TRBJ2-1	-	TRBV18	TGTGCCAGCTCACCCCCAAGGAGCTCCTACAATGAGCAGTTCTTC	CASSPPRSSYNEQFF
TRBD2	TRBJ2-3	-	TRBV29-1	TGCAGCGTTTCCCTAGCGGGAGGCGACACAGATACGCAGTATTTT	CSVSLAGGDTDTQYF
TRBD2	TRBJ2-3	-	TRBV30	TGTGCCTGGAGTGTGGGCGGGGGGACAGATACGCAGTATTTT	CAWSVGGGTDTQYF
TRBD1	TRBJ1-2	-	TRBV7-2	TGTGCCAGCAGCTCGGGACAGGGGGAGAAGGGCTACACCTTC	CASSSGQGEKGYTF
TRBD1	TRBJ1-2	-	TRBV6-1	TGTGCCAGCAGTTGGACAGGGAGTAACTATGGCTACACCTTC	CASSWTGSNYGYTF
TRBD1	TRBJ2-7	-	TRBV5-1	TGCGCCAGCAGCTTGGGGACAGGCCCCTACGAGCAGTACTTC	CASSLGTGPYEQYF
-	TRBJ2-3	-	TRBV4-2	TGTGCCAGCAGCCAGCGGGGTAGCGGTAGCACAGATACGCAGTATTTT	CASSQRGSGSTDTQYF
TRBD2	TRBJ2-1	-	TRBV2	TGTGCCAGCAGCCTAGCGGGAGCTACCTACAATGAGCAGTTCTTC	CASSLAGATYNEQFF
-	TRBJ2-3	-	TRBV4-3	TGCGCCAGCAGCCAACAACAAGGCACAGATACGCAGTATTTT	CASSQQQGTDTQYF
-	TRBJ2-3	once	TRBV7-2	TGTGCCAGCAGCCAGGAATCCCAGCCGGGATATACGCAGTATTTT	CASSQESQPGYTQYF
TRBD2	TRBJ2-7	few	TRBV6-5	TGTGCCAGCAGTTCCATCCGGACTAGCGGGACCTACGAGCAGTACTTC	CASSSIRTSGTYEQYF
TRBD1	TRBJ1-2	-	TRBV29-1	TGCAGCGCTGCCTCCGGGACAGGGGCTGGTGGCTACACCTTC	CSAASGTGAGGYTF
-	TRBJ2-1	-	TRBV18	TGTGCCAGCTCACCACGGTCTAGGGGCAATGAGCAGTTCTTC	CASSPRSRGNEQFF
TRBD1	TRBJ1-1	-	TRBV5-4	TGTGCCAGCAGCCCTAGACAGGGCGAAGCTTTCTTT	CASSPRQGEAFF
TRBD2	TRBJ2-2	-	TRBV28	TGTGCCAGCAGTTTGGGAGGGAGTGGCGGGGAGCTGTTTTTT	CASSLGGSGGELFF
TRBD1	TRBJ1-1	-	TRBV6-5	TGTGCCAGCAGTTACTCCGGCAGGGGGCTTACTGAAGCTTTCTTT	CASSYSGRGLTEAFF
TRBD2	TRBJ2-5	-	TRBV15	TGTGCCACCAGCAGAGATCGTCGAACTAGCGGGACAGAGACCCAGTACTTC	CATSRDRRTSGTETQYF
TRBD1	TRBJ2-7	-	TRBV5-1	TGCGCCAGCAGCTCCGGGACAGGGCCTAGGGAGCAGTACTTC	CASSSGTGPREQYF
-	TRBJ2-3	-	TRBV19	TGTGCCGCCGGAAGCACAGATACGCAGTATTTT	CAAGSTDTQYF
-	TRBJ2-5	-	TRBV18	TGTGCCAGCTCACCAAACTCCGGGGGCGGAGAGACCCAGTACTTC	CASSPNSGGGETQYF
TRBD2	TRBJ2-7	once	TRBV5-1	TGCGCCAGCAGCATGGAAGTAGCGGGACCCTACGAGCAGTACTTC	CASSMEVAGPYEQYF
-	TRBJ2-7	-	TRBV27	TGTGCCAGCAGAACGAGTGGGGGGCCCTACGAGCAGTACTTC	CASRTSGGPYEQYF
-	TRBJ2-5	once	TRBV15	TGTGCCACCAGCAGAGTGGCTATTCAAGAGACCCAGTACTTC	CATSRVAIQETQYF
-	TRBJ2-7	-	TRBV7-9	TGTGCCAGCAGCTTAGGGGCCCATAGGGACTGGCAGTACTTC	CASSLGAHRDWQYF
TRBD2	TRBJ2-3	-	TRBV19	TGTGCCAGTGGTCTTGCGGGAGGGCCGAATACGCAGTATTTT	CASGLAGGPNTQYF
TRBD1	TRBJ2-7	-	TRBV5-8	TGTGCCAGCAGCCAAGGGACAGGGCCCTACGAGCAGTACTTC	CASSQGTGPYEQYF
-	TRBJ2-7	-	TRBV5-1	TGCGCCAGCAGCTTGGGTACAGACCTAACCTACGAGCAGTACTTC	CASSLGTDLTYEQYF
TRBD2	TRBJ2-2	-	TRBV5-1	TGCGCCAGCAGCTTGTTTTTAGCGGGAGCCTCGAACACCGGGGAGCTGTTTTTT	CASSLFLAGASNTGELFF
-	TRBJ1-5	-	TRBV7-9	TGTGCCAGCAGCTTTCCGCATTTT	CASSFPHF
TRBD2	TRBJ2-2	-	TRBV30	TGTGCCTGGACTAGCGGGACCGGGGAGCTGTTTTTT	CAWTSGTGELFF
-	TRBJ2-7	-	TRBV19	TGTGCCAGTAGTATAGGGCAGGGAGGCCACTACGAGCAGTACTTC	CASSIGQGGHYEQYF
TRBD2	TRBJ2-5	-	TRBV28	TGTGCCAGCAGCCCGCCAGCGGGAGCGGGAGAGACCCAGTACTTC	CASSPPAGAGETQYF
-	TRBJ1-3	-	TRBV27	TGTGCCAGCAGATCCCCAGGCTCTGGAAACACCATATATTTT	CASRSPGSGNTIYF
TRBD1	TRBJ2-5	-	TRBV27	TGTGCCAGCAGTCGAATAGGAAAGGGACAGGGGAAATCAGAGACCCAGTACTTC	CASSRIGKGQGKSETQYF
-	TRBJ1-1	-	TRBV7-2	TGTGCCAGCAGCATGGGGGCTCGGGGCACTGAAGCTTTCTTT	CASSMGARGTEAFF
-	TRBJ2-2	-	TRBV10-3	TGTGCCATCAGTGAGCCAGGGGTCCCCGGGGAGCTGTTTTTT	CAISEPGVPGELFF
-	TRBJ1-1	-	TRBV30	TGTGCCTGGAACACGGCGAACACTGAAGCTTTCTTT	CAWNTANTEAFF
-	TRBJ2-4	-	TRBV20-1	TGCAGTGCTAGAGTTGAAAACATTCAGTACTTC	CSARVENIQYF
-	TRBJ2-7	-	TRBV5-4	TGTGCCAGCAGCTTGAGGGACAACCTGCGGTACGAGCAGTACTTC	CASSLRDNLRYEQYF
TRBD1	TRBJ1-1	-	TRBV5-1	TGCGCCAGCAGCTCGGGACAGGGGGTTGGCACTGAAGCTTTCTTT	CASSSGQGVGTEAFF
-	TRBJ1-4	-	TRBV27	TGTGCCAGCAGTGGGAGGCCCGGCGAAAAACTGTTTTTT	CASSGRPGEKLFF